This TCR beta chain originates from a study of technical replicates of blood from a handful of donors. Measured with immunoSEQ multiplex PCR; TCRdb has only the in-frame clones, and not every one. This table has 55,000 to 75,000 clones, roughly 86% appearing once. Germline V gives CDR1 MNHNS, CDR2 SASEGT. The CDR3 has 15 residues. V lost 6 bases, J lost 2 bases, and 7 bases stayed unmatched. The chain is built from TRBV6-1 and TRBJ2-7; 10 bases agree with TRBD1. The clonotype originates from a human donor in good health. Some clones in this sample may be carry-over from other donors' samples. The material sequenced was PBMCs. The CDR3 DNA follows: TGTGCCAGCAGCCCCCGGGACAGGGGAACCTACGAGCAGTACTTC. As protein: CASSPRDRGTYEQYF.